The rows below give T cell receptor beta chains drawn from one sample of a study of cytomegalovirus exposure and HLA in healthy donors. Clones were read by immunoSEQ multiplex PCR, and TCRdb kept only the in-frame ones, dropping some. Here the sample spans roughly 220,000 clones, 80% to 85% being singletons. The sequenced material came from PBMCs. Receptors were obtained from a young woman in good health and CMV-seropositive. CDR3s include the opening cysteine and the closing phenylalanine or tryptophan. A D gene is named only where the DNA matches it firmly. Clone size appears in some rows only: once, few, many, or a class for an expanded clone.

j_gene | v_gene | d_gene | len | abundance | CDR3aa | CDR3nt
TRBJ1-1 | TRBV4-1 | . | 15 | once | CASSRSGQMNTEAFF | TGCGCCAGCAGCCGGAGCGGACAGATGAACACTGAAGCTTTCTTT
TRBJ2-7 | TRBV15 | TRBD1 | 16 | . | CATSREGTGVIYEQYF | TGTGCCACCAGCAGAGAAGGGACAGGGGTTATCTACGAGCAGTACTTC
TRBJ2-2 | TRBV7-8 | . | 15 | once | CASSSRKHNTGELFF | TGTGCCAGCAGCTCACGGAAGCATAACACCGGGGAGCTGTTTTTT
TRBJ2-7 | TRBV27 | TRBD1 | 14 | . | CASSLSTGGYEQYF | TGTGCCAGCAGTTTAAGTACAGGGGGCTACGAGCAGTACTTC
TRBJ2-1 | TRBV11-1 | . | 12 | . | CASSFGFDEQFF | TGTGCCAGCAGCTTTGGCTTTGATGAGCAGTTCTTC
TRBJ2-3 | TRBV5-1 | . | 14 | . | CASSLGVSTDTQYF | TGCGCCAGCAGCTTGGGCGTTAGCACAGATACGCAGTATTTT
TRBJ2-6 | TRBV9 | . | 13 | . | CASSSSGANVLTF | TGTGCCAGCAGCAGCTCTGGGGCCAACGTCCTGACTTTC
TRBJ1-4 | TRBV2 | . | 14 | . | CAIPKGTGGEKLFF | TGTGCCATTCCGAAAGGGACTGGAGGGGAAAAACTGTTTTTT
TRBJ2-7 | TRBV27 | . | 13 | . | CASSPSWPREQYF | TGTGCCAGCAGTCCCTCGTGGCCACGCGAGCAGTACTTC
TRBJ2-7 | TRBV5-1 | . | 12 | . | CASSLNLGLPYF | TGCGCCAGCAGCCTCAACTTAGGACTTCCTTACTTC
TRBJ1-2 | TRBV4-1 | . | 16 | . | CASSQEKLTRPYGYTF | TGCGCCAGCAGCCAAGAGAAATTAACCCGCCCCTATGGCTACACCTTC
TRBJ2-1 | TRBV11-2 | TRBD1 | 15 | . | CASRPPFRGRQEQFF | TGTGCCAGCAGACCCCCGTTCAGGGGGCGCCAAGAGCAGTTCTTC
TRBJ1-2 | TRBV19 | . | 15 | . | CASSRRQSSGYGYTF | TGTGCCAGTAGCCGTCGACAGAGTTCGGGCTATGGCTACACCTTC
TRBJ1-1 | TRBV5-4 | . | 15 | . | CASSLSGTVSTEAFF | TGTGCCAGCAGCTTGTCTGGGACTGTTAGCACTGAAGCTTTCTTT
TRBJ1-1 | TRBV7-9 | TRBD1 | 14 | . | CASSLATGKFEAFF | TGTGCCAGCAGCTTAGCGACAGGGAAGTTTGAAGCTTTCTTT
TRBJ1-2 | TRBV15 | . | 16 | few | CATSRDLTSLSYGYTF | TGTGCCACCAGCAGAGATTTAACCTCGCTGAGCTATGGCTACACCTTC
TRBJ1-5 | TRBV2 | TRBD1 | 15 | . | CASRGTGFINQPQHF | TGTGCCAGCAGAGGGACAGGGTTTATCAATCAGCCCCAGCATTTT
TRBJ2-1 | TRBV27 | . | 15 | . | CASSWQGRGDNEQFF | TGTGCCAGCAGTTGGCAGGGTCGCGGTGACAATGAGCAGTTCTTC
TRBJ2-7 | TRBV4-1 | TRBD2 | 16 | . | CASSQVLAGGSYEQYF | TGCGCCAGCAGCCAAGTACTAGCGGGAGGCAGTTACGAGCAGTACTTC
TRBJ1-2 | TRBV28 | TRBD1 | 16 | . | CASKVYGDRGRDGYTF | TGTGCCAGCAAAGTTTACGGAGACAGGGGACGCGATGGCTACACCTTC
TRBJ1-4 | TRBV30 | . | 16 | . | CAWSVVRTATNEKLFF | TGTGCCTGGAGTGTCGTCCGGACTGCAACTAATGAAAAACTGTTTTTT
TRBJ2-7 | TRBV19 | . | 14 | . | CASSLTRFRDEQYF | TGTGCCAGTAGTCTGACTAGATTTCGCGACGAGCAGTACTTC
TRBJ1-2 | TRBV10-3 | TRBD1 | 14 | . | CAVSGTGRVYGYTF | TGTGCCGTCTCCGGGACAGGGAGGGTTTATGGCTACACCTTC
TRBJ2-7 | TRBV7-2 | TRBD2 | 15 | . | CASSLGTSGLYEQYF | TGTGCCAGCAGCCTCGGGACTAGCGGCCTCTACGAGCAGTACTTC
TRBJ2-7 | TRBV6-1 | . | 14 | . | CASSESNRAYEQYF | TGTGCCAGCAGCGAGAGTAACAGGGCCTACGAGCAGTACTTC
TRBJ1-2 | TRBV9 | . | 13 | few | CATTRGSFYGYTF | TGTGCCACCACAAGGGGAAGCTTCTATGGCTACACCTTC
TRBJ2-1 | TRBV5-1 | . | 17 | . | CASSLFPSGRGYNEQFF | TGCGCCAGCAGCCTATTCCCCTCGGGGAGAGGCTACAATGAGCAGTTCTTC
TRBJ2-1 | TRBV6-5 | TRBD2 | 15 | . | CASSFTSGAYNEQFF | TGTGCCAGCAGTTTCACTAGCGGAGCCTACAATGAGCAGTTCTTC
TRBJ2-1 | TRBV9 | TRBD2 | 15 | . | CASSVVSGRSNEQFF | TGTGCCAGCAGCGTAGTTAGCGGGAGGAGCAATGAGCAGTTCTTC
TRBJ2-7 | TRBV18 | TRBD1 | 16 | . | CASSPPQAGGIHEQYF | TGTGCCAGCTCACCACCGCAAGCAGGGGGCATACACGAGCAGTACTTC
TRBJ1-5 | TRBV27 | . | 16 | . | CASSLSPTGSNQPQHF | TGTGCCAGCAGTTTATCCCCAACAGGGAGCAATCAGCCCCAGCATTTT
TRBJ1-2 | TRBV4-1 | . | 12 | . | CASSAKYGGYTF | TGCGCCAGCAGCGCGAAATATGGTGGCTACACCTTC